The 19 T cell receptor beta chains below come from one sample, sequenced in a study of blood T cell repertoires in COVID-19. The protocol was immunoSEQ multiplex PCR, while the TCRdb copy is restricted to in-frame clones and leaves out a portion. The table records about 220,000 clones, 75% to 90% of them present only once. The specimen was peripheral blood. Every receptor here comes from a woman aged 25-40 years who had recovered from COVID-19.

The V call is TRBV27, the J call TRBJ1-2; D remains unclear. CDR3 length: 19 residues. The V gene lost 0 bases and the J gene lost 4 bases, with 24 bases spanning the gap. Germline V CDR1 and CDR2: MNHEY, SMNVEV (reference sequence). CDR3 in DNA: TGTGCCAGCAGTTTATCGGGAGTCTTTGAAGCCATTGGATTCTATGGCTACACCTTC. Translation: CASSLSGVFEAIGFYGYTF.

V is TRBV9 and J is TRBJ1-2; 8 nucleotides line up with TRBD1. This CDR3 has 15 residues. V lost 0 bases to trimming and J lost 4 bases; unmatched junction nucleotides: 5. CDR1 and CDR2 from the germline V gene are SGDLS and YYNGEE. The CDR3 nucleotides are TGTGCCAGCAGCGTAGGGGAGGGACAGGTCTATGGCTACACCTTC. Translation: CASSVGEGQVYGYTF.

The V and J genes are TRBV6-1 and TRBJ1-6, with D perhaps matching TRBD1 (5 bases). Germline CDR1 is MNHNS and CDR2 is SASEGT. This CDR3 contains 15 residues. V gave up 2 bases and J gave up 4 bases, with 9 bases separating them. The CDR3: CASSETPGYNSPLHF. In DNA, the CDR3 is TGTGCCAGCAGTGAAACCCCAGGGTATAATTCACCCCTCCACTTT.

The gene calls are TRBV4-3 and TRBJ2-3; D may be TRBD1 (6 bases). The CDR3 spans 17 residues. V dropped 0 bases and J dropped 1 base, with 14 bases sitting between them. CDR1 is LGHNA, CDR2 YSLEER, per germline. CDR3 nucleotide sequence: TGCGCCAGCAGCCAAGAGGGGGCAGGGGTTGGCACAGATACGCAGTATTTT. It specifies CASSQEGAGVGTDTQYF.

The chain combines TRBV29-1 with TRBJ1-1, with D possibly TRBD1 on 6 matching bases. Germline lookup yields CDR1 SQVTM and CDR2 ANQGSEA. This CDR3 comprises 12 residues. The CDR3 nucleotides are TGCACCACAACAGGGATCGGCACTGAAGCTTTCTTT. Its protein product is CTTTGIGTEAFF.

This clone was picked up one time. The chain combines TRBV21-1 with TRBJ2-1; the table calls TRBD2, which could not be checked here. TRBV21-1 is assigned pseudogene status. This CDR3 is built from 15 residues. CDR3 sequence reads: CASWVGEGRYNEQFF. CDR3 in DNA: TGTGCCAGCTGGGTGGGGGAGGGAAGGTACAATGAGCAGTTCTTC.

The rearrangement joins TRBV7-9 to TRBJ2-7; perhaps TRBD1 as D (5 bases). V was shortened by 5 bases and J by 0 bases, with 11 bases between the two germline ends. Germline-derived CDR1 and CDR2 are SEHNR and FQNEAQ (reference sequence). The CDR3 runs 14 residues. The CDR3: CASSQDSSSYEQYF. The CDR3 bases are TGTGCCAGCAGCCAAGACAGTAGCTCCTACGAGCAGTACTTC.

The chain couples TRBV5-4 to TRBJ2-1; 9 bases align to TRBD1. In germline, CDR1 is SGHNT, CDR2 YYREEE (reference sequence). The CDR3 runs to 15 residues. V lost 5 bases to trimming and J lost 5 bases; unmatched junction nucleotides: 8. CDR3 coding DNA: TGTGCCAGCAGGAACAGGGGGCAGGGGGACAATGAGCAGTTCTTC. Translation gives CASRNRGQGDNEQFF.

This chain connects TRBV7-3 to TRBJ1-6; 10 nucleotides agree with TRBD1. The CDR3 totals 15 residues. Trimming removed 3 bases from V and 9 bases from J; junction bases left unmatched: 5. CDR1 and CDR2 from the germline V gene are SGHTA and FQGTGA. The CDR3 DNA follows: TGTGCCAGCAGCTTGACAGGGGGCCACAGTTCACCCCTCCACTTT. It specifies CASSLTGGHSSPLHF.

This clone was observed once. This chain connects TRBV6-6 to TRBJ2-1, with 8 bases fitting TRBD1. The V gene's germline CDR1 is MNHNY and CDR2 SVGAGI (reference sequence). J gave up 2 bases and V 6 bases, and 9 bases lay outside the gene matches. The CDR3 runs 16 residues. The CDR3 region has the DNA TGTGCCAGCAGGGACAGGGCTCGTGGCGCCTACAATGAGCAGTTCTTC. Amino acid sequence: CASRDRARGAYNEQFF.

The chain is built from TRBV5-6 and TRBJ1-5; tentatively, D is TRBD1 (5 bases). In germline, CDR1 is SGHDT, CDR2 YYEEEE. V shed 2 bases and J shed 5 bases, with 11 bases lying between them. The CDR3 spans 14 residues. DNA for the CDR3: TGTGCCAGCAGCTTTCGGGGGTACGATCAGCCCCAGCATTTT. This translates into CASSFRGYDQPQHF.

The V call is TRBV7-6, the J call TRBJ2-7; 7 bases align to TRBD1. Per germline, CDR1 SGHVS and CDR2 FNYEAQ. After removal of 2 bases from V and 2 bases from J, the junction contained 12 bases not matched to a gene. This CDR3 has 17 residues. CDR3 DNA sequence: TGTGCCAGCAGCTTAACTTTTCTGGGGACAGCCACCTACGAGCAGTACTTC. Translation: CASSLTFLGTATYEQYF.

The chain joins TRBV27 to TRBJ1-5; D remains ambiguous. Trimming took off 0 bases at V and 0 bases at J, with 15 bases between the two ends. Germline V gives CDR1 MNHEY, CDR2 SMNVEV (reference sequence). CDR3 length equals 18 residues. The CDR3 sequence is CASSLSYPSVGSNQPQHF. The DNA for the CDR3 is TGTGCCAGCAGTTTATCGTACCCCAGCGTAGGTAGCAATCAGCCCCAGCATTTT.

The chain combines TRBV3-1 (or the pseudogene TRBV3-2) with TRBJ2-5; 7 bases agree with TRBD2. CDR1 is LGHDT and CDR2 is YNNKEL in the germline V gene (reference sequence). J gave up 5 bases and V 1 base, and 7 bases lay outside the gene matches. The CDR3 contains 15 residues. The CDR3 bases are TGTGCCAGCAGCCAAGCGGGGGGATCCGTGGAGACCCAGTACTTC. It yields the protein CASSQAGGSVETQYF.

This chain uses TRBV7-2 with TRBJ2-3; the match to TRBD2 covers 10 bases. The CDR3 loop spans 17 amino acids. V was clipped by 3 bases and J by 3 bases; unmatched bases: 9. Per germline, CDR1 SGHTA and CDR2 FQGNSA. The CDR3 loop reads CASSFPAGGLLTDTQYF. The CDR3, as DNA: TGTGCCAGCAGCTTCCCAGCGGGGGGGCTCTTGACAGATACGCAGTATTTT.

This clone appeared many times. The chain employs TRBV27 and TRBJ2-7, with TRBD1 identical over 8 bases. The V gene's germline CDR1 is MNHEY and CDR2 SMNVEV (reference sequence). The V and J ends lost 5 bases and 6 bases, in that order; junction bases with no gene match: 12. The CDR3 runs to 15 residues. CDR3 loop: CASSPSDRDISEQYF. The CDR3 DNA reads as TGTGCCAGCAGTCCATCGGACAGGGACATTAGCGAGCAGTACTTC.

The chain recombines TRBV5-1 with TRBJ2-5; unclear D gene. The CDR3 has 12 residues. Germline V gene data show CDR1 as SGHRS and CDR2 as YFSETQ. Trimming took off 1 base at V and 4 bases at J, with 5 bases between the two ends. CDR3: CASSLRGETQYF. The CDR3 bases are TGCGCCAGCAGCTTGCGAGGAGAGACCCAGTACTTC.

This clone was detected only once. The chain recombines TRBV5-1 with TRBJ1-4, with D maybe TRBD1 (6 bases). Germline assignment: CDR1 SGHRS and CDR2 YFSETQ. Trimming removed 6 bases at V and 2 bases at J, with 14 bases between. The CDR3 has 15 residues. The CDR3, as DNA: TGCGCCAGCAAACGTACAGGGAGTACTAATGAAAAACTGTTTTTT. This codes for CASKRTGSTNEKLFF.

This chain links TRBV9 with TRBJ1-1; a weak D match, TRBD1 (6 bases). Germline V gives CDR1 SGDLS, CDR2 YYNGEE. The V end lost 3 bases, the J end lost 1 base, and 16 bases lay between the germline ends. The CDR3 extends over 16 amino acids. CDR3 DNA sequence: TGTGCCAGCAGCGCCCTACAGGGATTGGGGAACACTGAAGCTTTCTTT. As protein: CASSALQGLGNTEAFF.